Listed below are T cell receptor beta chains from one sample, sequenced in a study of identical twins. Each CDR3 protein gets one entry after TCRdb re-called the 5' RACE reads with MiXCR. The sample contains approximately 700,000 distinct CDR3 sequences, 18% of which appear only once. The sample was also linked to a second study, of T cells expressing NK-cell markers.

The sample taken for sequencing was PBMCs. These receptors all stem from a woman younger than 35 in good health. Both conserved end residues are trimmed from each CDR3. The order of the fields is CDR3 length, clone size, V gene, CDR3 protein. A row's size may be missing; if present it is once, few, many or a size class.

length: 10; size: few; V: TRBV29-1; CDR3: SEDGGTDGYT
length: 15; size: NA; V: TRBV6-1; CDR3: ASSEALLGDSNQPQH
length: 14; size: NA; V: TRBV20-1; CDR3: SALHLTAGGGKTQY
length: 11; size: many; V: TRBV10-3; CDR3: AISETAGNRQY
length: 12; size: many; V: TRBV12-3/TRBV12-4; CDR3: ASSLMGGNTEAF
length: 10; size: NA; V: TRBV5-5; CDR3: ASRIPLREQF
length: 12; size: NA; V: TRBV7-6; CDR3: ASSGGSITDTQY
length: 15; size: few; V: TRBV6-1; CDR3: ASSVGDPLNNNSPLH
length: 12; size: few; V: TRBV7-2; CDR3: ASSFTPGSTEAF
length: 12; size: few; V: TRBV12-5; CDR3: ASGSSTGLGGYT
length: 14; size: few; V: TRBV5-1; CDR3: ASSSGQGSGIYEQY
length: 12; size: NA; V: TRBV18; CDR3: ASSPPAGTYEQY
length: 12; size: many; V: TRBV20-1; CDR3: SARKPGMNTEAF
length: 13; size: many; V: TRBV7-9; CDR3: ASSPRDQPAYEQY
length: 10; size: many; V: TRBV10-3; CDR3: ARTTGGYEQY
length: 12; size: NA; V: TRBV4-2; CDR3: ASSQTAGSGELF
length: 10; size: NA; V: TRBV12-3/TRBV12-4; CDR3: ASSILDNEQF
length: 14; size: NA; V: TRBV24-1; CDR3: ATSDPSGGDTDTQY
length: 12; size: NA; V: TRBV12-3/TRBV12-4; CDR3: ASSGGAGNQPQH
length: 13; size: few; V: TRBV6-5; CDR3: ASSYLAGSGGELF
length: 9; size: NA; V: TRBV13; CDR3: ASRGDNEQF
length: 13; size: few; V: TRBV7-9; CDR3: ASSLLGGGLTEAF
length: 12; size: NA; V: TRBV18; CDR3: ASSGTSGINEQY
length: 14; size: few; V: TRBV6-1; CDR3: ASSHPGQGPRETQY
length: 15; size: NA; V: TRBV11-2; CDR3: ASRSRPGTGPTGELF
length: 12; size: NA; V: TRBV5-1; CDR3: ASSLGSPNNEQF
length: 12; size: NA; V: TRBV20-1; CDR3: SAREVQGNQPQH